The T cell receptor beta chain under discussion was sequenced for a study of T cell responses to AZD1222 COVID-19 vaccine. Study-level findings and limits: Baseline antibody screening turned up just six or seven seropositive AZD1222 recipients.

Researchers grouped second doses given at about 4 or about 12 weeks into one pool. V was clipped by 8 bases and J by 6 bases, with 10 bases between them. The CDR3 totals 12 residues. This clone was counted a single time. Its antigen is as yet unknown. Clones were sequenced by immunoSEQ multiplex PCR, and TCRdb holds only the in-frame ones, with some missing. Here the sample spans 95,000 to 100,000 clones, about 81% being singletons. The specimen comprised peripheral blood, sampled 28 days after the second AZD1222 dose. The receptor was isolated from an adult who received the AZD1222 COVID-19 vaccine. The chain is built from TRBV12-3 or TRBV12-4 and TRBJ2-2; D is ambiguous. The CDR3 region has the DNA TGTGCCAGCGCGAGCAATGCCGGGGAGCTGTTTTTT. Translation gives CASASNAGELFF.